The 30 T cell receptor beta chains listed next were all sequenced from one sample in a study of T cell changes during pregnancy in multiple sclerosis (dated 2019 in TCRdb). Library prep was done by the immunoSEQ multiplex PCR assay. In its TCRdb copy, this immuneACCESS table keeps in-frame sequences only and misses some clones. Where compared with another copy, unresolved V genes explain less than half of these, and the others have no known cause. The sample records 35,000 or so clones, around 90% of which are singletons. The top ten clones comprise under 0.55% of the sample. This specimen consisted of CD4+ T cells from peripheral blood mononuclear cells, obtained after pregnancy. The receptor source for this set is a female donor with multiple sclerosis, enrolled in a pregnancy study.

CDR3 nucleotide sequence: TGTGCCAGCACAGAGGGGAGGGCCTACGAGCAGTACTTC. Protein sequence: CASTEGRAYEQYF. The chain carries TRBV2 and TRBJ2-7; 7 positions match TRBD2. The CDR3 extends over 13 amino acids. CDR1 is SNHLY, CDR2 FYNNEI, per germline. The junction had 5 bases not matched to a gene; V was cut back by 7 bases and J by 2 bases.

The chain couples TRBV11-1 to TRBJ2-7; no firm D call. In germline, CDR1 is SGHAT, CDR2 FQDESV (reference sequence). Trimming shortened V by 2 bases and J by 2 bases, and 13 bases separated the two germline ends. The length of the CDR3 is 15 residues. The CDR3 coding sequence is TGTGCCAGCAGCTTATCCCCTGCTCAGACCTACGAGCAGTACTTC. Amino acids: CASSLSPAQTYEQYF.

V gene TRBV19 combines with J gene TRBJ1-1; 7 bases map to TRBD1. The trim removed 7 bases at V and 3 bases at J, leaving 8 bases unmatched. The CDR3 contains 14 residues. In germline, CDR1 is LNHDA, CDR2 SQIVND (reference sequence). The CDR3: CASTPDRVDTEAFF. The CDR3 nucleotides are TGTGCCAGTACCCCTGACAGGGTGGACACTGAAGCTTTCTTT.

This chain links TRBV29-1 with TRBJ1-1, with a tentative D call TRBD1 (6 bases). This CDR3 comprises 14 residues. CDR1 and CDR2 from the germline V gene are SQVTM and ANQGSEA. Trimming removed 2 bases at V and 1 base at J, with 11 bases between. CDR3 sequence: CSVEMGASNTEAFF. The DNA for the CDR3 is TGCAGCGTTGAAATGGGGGCCTCGAACACTGAAGCTTTCTTT.

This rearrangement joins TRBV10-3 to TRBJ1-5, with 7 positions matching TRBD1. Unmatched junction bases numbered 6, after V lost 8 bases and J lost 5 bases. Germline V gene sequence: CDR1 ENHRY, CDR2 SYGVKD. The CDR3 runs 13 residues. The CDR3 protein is CAISARGDQPQHF. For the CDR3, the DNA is TGTGCCATCTCGGCCAGGGGGGATCAGCCCCAGCATTTT.

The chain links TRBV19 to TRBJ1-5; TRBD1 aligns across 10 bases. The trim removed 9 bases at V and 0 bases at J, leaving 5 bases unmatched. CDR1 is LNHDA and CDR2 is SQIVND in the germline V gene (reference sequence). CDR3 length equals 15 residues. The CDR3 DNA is TGTGCCAGCAACCGGGACAGGGGTAGCAATCAGCCCCAGCATTTT. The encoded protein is CASNRDRGSNQPQHF.

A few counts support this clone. DNA for the CDR3: TGTGCCAGCAGTGTACAGGGAAGCACTGAAGCTTTCTTT. It is translated as CASSVQGSTEAFF. This rearrangement joins TRBV2 to TRBJ1-1, with D maybe TRBD1 (6 bases). CDR1 is SNHLY and CDR2 is FYNNEI in the germline V gene. V shed 4 bases and J shed 4 bases, with 10 bases lying between them. The CDR3 runs to 13 residues.

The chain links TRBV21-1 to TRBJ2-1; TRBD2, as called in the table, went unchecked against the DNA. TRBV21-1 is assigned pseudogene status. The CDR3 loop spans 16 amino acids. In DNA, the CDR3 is TGTGCCAGCAGCAGACTCCACTCGATCTCCTACAATGAGCAGTTCTTC. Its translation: CASSRLHSISYNEQFF.

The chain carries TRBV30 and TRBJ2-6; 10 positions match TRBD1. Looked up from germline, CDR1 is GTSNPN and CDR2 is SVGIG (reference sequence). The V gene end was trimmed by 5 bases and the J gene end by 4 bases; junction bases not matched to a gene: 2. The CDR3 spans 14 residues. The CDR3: CAWDRGRGANVLTF. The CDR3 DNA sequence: TGTGCCTGGGACAGGGGGCGAGGGGCCAACGTCCTGACTTTC.

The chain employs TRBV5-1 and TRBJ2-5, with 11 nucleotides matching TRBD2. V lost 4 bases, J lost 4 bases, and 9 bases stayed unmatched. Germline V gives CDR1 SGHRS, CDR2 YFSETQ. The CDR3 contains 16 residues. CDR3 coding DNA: TGCGCCAGCAGCCCGCCGGGACTAGCGGCCTTAGAGACCCAGTACTTC. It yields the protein CASSPPGLAALETQYF.

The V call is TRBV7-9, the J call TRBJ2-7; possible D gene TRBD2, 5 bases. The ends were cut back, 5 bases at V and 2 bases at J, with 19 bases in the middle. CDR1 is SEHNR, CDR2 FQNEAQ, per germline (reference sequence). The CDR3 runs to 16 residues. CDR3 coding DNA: TGTGCCAGCAGCCCTTGGCGCGGCAGCGGCCCCTACGAGCAGTACTTC. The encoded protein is CASSPWRGSGPYEQYF.

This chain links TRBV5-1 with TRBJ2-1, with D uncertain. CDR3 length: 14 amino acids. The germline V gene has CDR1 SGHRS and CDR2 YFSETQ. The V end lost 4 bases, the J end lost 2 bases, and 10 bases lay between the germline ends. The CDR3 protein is CASSLPSPYNEQFF. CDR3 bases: TGCGCCAGCAGCCTCCCGTCCCCCTACAATGAGCAGTTCTTC.

The CDR3 DNA follows: TGTGCCACCAGCCGTGGGGGGGGATTGAGGGGGAATGAGCAGTTCTTC. This encodes CATSRGGGLRGNEQFF. The chain combines TRBV15 with TRBJ2-1; D is possibly TRBD2 (7 bases). V lost 5 bases to trimming and J lost 7 bases, with 21 bases between them. The CDR3 is made up of 16 amino acids. Germline V gives CDR1 LNHNV, CDR2 YYDKDF (reference sequence).

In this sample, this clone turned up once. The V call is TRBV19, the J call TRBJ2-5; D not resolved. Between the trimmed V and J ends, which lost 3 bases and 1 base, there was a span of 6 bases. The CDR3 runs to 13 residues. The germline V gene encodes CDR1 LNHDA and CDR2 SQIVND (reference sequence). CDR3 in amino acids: CASSINSQETQYF. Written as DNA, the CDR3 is TGTGCCAGTAGTATTAACAGCCAAGAGACCCAGTACTTC.

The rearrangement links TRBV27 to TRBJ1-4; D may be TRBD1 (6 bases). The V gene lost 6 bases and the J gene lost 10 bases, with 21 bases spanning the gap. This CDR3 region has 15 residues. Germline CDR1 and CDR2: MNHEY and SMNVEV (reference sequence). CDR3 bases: TGTGCCAGCAGCCCTTACCGGGACACGGGGGGAAAACTGTTTTTT. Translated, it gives CASSPYRDTGGKLFF. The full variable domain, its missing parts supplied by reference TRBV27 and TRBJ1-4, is EAQVTQNPRYLITVTGKKLTVTCSQNMNHEYMSWYRQDPGLGLRQIYYSMNVEVTDKGDVPEGYKVSRKEKRNFPLILESPSPNQTSLYFCASSPYRDTGGKLFFGSGTQLSVL.

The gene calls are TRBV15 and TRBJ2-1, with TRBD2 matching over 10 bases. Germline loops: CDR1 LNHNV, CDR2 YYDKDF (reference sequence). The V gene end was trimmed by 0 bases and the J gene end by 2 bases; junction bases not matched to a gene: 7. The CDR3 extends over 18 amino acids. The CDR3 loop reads CATSRDRASGSTYNEQFF. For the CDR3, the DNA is TGTGCCACCAGCAGAGATCGGGCTAGCGGGAGCACCTACAATGAGCAGTTCTTC.

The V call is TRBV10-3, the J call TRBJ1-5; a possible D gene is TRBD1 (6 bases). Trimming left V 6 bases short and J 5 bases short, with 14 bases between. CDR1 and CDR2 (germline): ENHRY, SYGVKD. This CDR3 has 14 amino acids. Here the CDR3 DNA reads TGTGCCATCAGGGACAGAAGCCCCGATCAGCCCCAGCATTTT. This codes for CAIRDRSPDQPQHF.

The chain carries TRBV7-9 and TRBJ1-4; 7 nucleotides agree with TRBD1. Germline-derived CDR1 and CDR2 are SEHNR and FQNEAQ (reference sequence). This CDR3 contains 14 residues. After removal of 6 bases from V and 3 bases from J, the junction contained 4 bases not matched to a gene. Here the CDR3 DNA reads TGTGCCAGCAGGTCCGGGACAGCTAATGAAAAACTGTTTTTT. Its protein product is CASRSGTANEKLFF.

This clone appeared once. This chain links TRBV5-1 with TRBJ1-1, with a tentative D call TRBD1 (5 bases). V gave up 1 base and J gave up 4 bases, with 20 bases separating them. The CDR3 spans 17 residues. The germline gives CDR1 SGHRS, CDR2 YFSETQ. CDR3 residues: CASSLHGAGDSGTEAFF. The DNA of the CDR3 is TGCGCCAGCAGCTTGCATGGGGCTGGGGATTCAGGCACTGAAGCTTTCTTT.

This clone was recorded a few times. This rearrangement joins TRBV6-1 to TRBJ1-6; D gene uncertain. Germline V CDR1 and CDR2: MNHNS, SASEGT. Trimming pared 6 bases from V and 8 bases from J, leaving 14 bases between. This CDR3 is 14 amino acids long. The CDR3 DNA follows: TGTGCCAGCAGGCCTCGGGTTAACGATTCACCCCTCCACTTT. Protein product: CASRPRVNDSPLHF.

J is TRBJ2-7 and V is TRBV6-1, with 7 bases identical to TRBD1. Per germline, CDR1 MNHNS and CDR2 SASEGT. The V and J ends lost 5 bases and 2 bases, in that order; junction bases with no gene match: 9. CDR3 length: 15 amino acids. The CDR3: CASSNTGVPTYEQYF. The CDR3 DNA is TGTGCCAGCAGTAATACAGGGGTTCCTACCTACGAGCAGTACTTC.

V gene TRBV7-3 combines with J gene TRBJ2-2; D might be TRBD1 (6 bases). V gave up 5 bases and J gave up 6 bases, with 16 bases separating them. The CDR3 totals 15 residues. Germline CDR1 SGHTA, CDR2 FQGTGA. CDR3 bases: TGTGCCAGCAGCCTGACAGGTCGAGAGGCCGGGGAGCTGTTTTTT. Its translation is CASSLTGREAGELFF.

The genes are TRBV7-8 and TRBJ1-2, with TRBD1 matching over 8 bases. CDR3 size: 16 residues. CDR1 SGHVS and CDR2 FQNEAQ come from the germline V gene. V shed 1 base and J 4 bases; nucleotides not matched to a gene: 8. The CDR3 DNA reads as TGTGCCAGCAGCTTAGGGACAGGGAGTGGGGGCTATGGCTACACCTTC. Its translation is CASSLGTGSGGYGYTF.

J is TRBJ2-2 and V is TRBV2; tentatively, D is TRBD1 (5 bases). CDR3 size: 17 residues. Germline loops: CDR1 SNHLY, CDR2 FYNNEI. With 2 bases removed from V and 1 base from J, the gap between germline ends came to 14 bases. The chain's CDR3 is CASSERGSGENTGELFF. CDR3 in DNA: TGTGCCAGCAGTGAAAGGGGAAGTGGGGAGAACACCGGGGAGCTGTTTTTT.

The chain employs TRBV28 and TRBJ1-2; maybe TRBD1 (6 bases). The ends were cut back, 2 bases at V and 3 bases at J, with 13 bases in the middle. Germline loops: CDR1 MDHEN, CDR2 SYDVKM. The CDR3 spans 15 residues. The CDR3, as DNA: TGTGCCAGCAGTTTAGGTCAGGGGTGGGACTATGGCTACACCTTC. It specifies CASSLGQGWDYGYTF.

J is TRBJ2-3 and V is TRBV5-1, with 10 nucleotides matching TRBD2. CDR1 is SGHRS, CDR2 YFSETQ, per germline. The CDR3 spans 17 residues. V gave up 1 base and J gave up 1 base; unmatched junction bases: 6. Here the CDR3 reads CASSLRAGGGGTDTQYF. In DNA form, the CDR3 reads TGCGCCAGCAGCTTGCGAGCGGGAGGGGGAGGCACAGATACGCAGTATTTT.

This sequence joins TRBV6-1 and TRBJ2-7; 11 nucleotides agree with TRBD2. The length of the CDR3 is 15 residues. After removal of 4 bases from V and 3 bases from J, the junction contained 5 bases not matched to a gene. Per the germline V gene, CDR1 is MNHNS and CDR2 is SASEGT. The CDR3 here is CASSAPSGRIYEQYF. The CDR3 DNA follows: TGTGCCAGCAGTGCGCCTAGCGGGAGGATCTACGAGCAGTACTTC.

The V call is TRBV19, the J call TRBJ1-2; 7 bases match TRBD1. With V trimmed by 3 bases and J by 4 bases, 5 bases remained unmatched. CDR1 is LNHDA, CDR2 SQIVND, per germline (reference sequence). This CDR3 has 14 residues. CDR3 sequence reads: CASSINRGPYGYTF. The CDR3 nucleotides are TGTGCCAGTAGTATCAACAGGGGTCCCTATGGCTACACCTTC.

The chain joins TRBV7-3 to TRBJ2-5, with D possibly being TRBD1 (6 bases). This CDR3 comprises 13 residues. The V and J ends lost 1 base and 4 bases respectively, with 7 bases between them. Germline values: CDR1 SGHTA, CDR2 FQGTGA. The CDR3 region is CASSLSRGETQYF. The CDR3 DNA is TGTGCCAGCAGCTTAAGCAGGGGAGAGACCCAGTACTTC.

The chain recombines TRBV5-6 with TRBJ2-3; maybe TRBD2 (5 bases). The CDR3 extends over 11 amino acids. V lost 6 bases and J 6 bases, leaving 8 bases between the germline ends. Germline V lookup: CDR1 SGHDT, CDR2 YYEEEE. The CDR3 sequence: CASMTGDTQYF. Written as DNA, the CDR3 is TGTGCCAGCATGACGGGGGATACGCAGTATTTT.